This record covers a single T cell receptor beta chain. This entry comes from a study of blood T cell repertoires in COVID-19. The overall study: T cells, B-cell-depleted T cells, or PBMCs provided the cDNA or gDNA that served as material.

This table comes from immunoSEQ multiplex PCR, and its TCRdb copy is limited to in-frame clones, with some not included. The sample holds 250,000 to 350,000 clones, about four fifths seen once. Seattle-derived patients entered the study during active infection and were followed longitudinally. V gave up 5 bases and J gave up 6 bases, with 13 bases separating them. Germline CDR1 is SGHTA and CDR2 is FQGNSA. The CDR3 consists of 14 residues. Specimen: peripheral blood. This clonotype was sampled from a human donor with COVID-19, enrolled during active disease. The donor label of this sample is uncertain. This rearrangement joins TRBV7-2 to TRBJ1-4, with TRBD1 as a possible D gene (6 bases). The CDR3 DNA reads TGTGCCAGCAGCCGGGGGGGCGCCGATGAAAAACTGTTTTTT. Translated: CASSRGGADEKLFF.